This TCR beta chain was observed in a study of beta chain features in type 1 diabetes. Overall study findings and caveats: Whatever favoring of shorter templates PCR might show would apply equally to patients and controls. For patients, the naive, central memory and Treg TCRB repertoires appeared more alike than for healthy donors.

The length of the CDR3 is 14 residues. V was trimmed by 5 bases and J by 0 bases, leaving 9 bases between them. Germline V CDR1 and CDR2: SGDLS, YYNGEE. Investigators reverse transcribed all isolated RNA, so they sequenced expressed TCRB transcripts. Sequencing used immunoSEQ multiplex PCR; TCRdb keeps in-frame clones, though not all of them. The sample has about 140,000 clones, 9% to 10% seen once; the top ten hold approximately 0.69%. Central memory, naive, regulatory and stem cell-like memory CD4+ cells were sorted by CD45RO/CCR7/CD25/CD127/CD95/CD27. This clone has just a few counts. The antigen remains undetermined.

The sequenced sample was central memory CD4+ T cells from blood. This receptor was obtained from a woman between 40 and 55 years old in good health. This chain uses TRBV9 with TRBJ2-1; D is unclear. CDR3 residues: CASSKSSSYNEQFF. CDR3 coding DNA: TGTGCCAGCAGTAAGAGCTCCTCCTACAATGAGCAGTTCTTC.